These 2 T cell receptor beta chains share one sample of origin, sequenced in a study of post-analysis software for immune sequencing data (dated by TCRdb to between 2015 and 2017). Overall results and qualifications from the work: Significantly higher frequencies in patients than in controls were found for roughly 5 TRBV segments, including TRBV5-6, TRBV5-1 and TRBV20-1.

These receptors have no identified antigens. The library was built by means of PCR. TCRdb lists the instrument as Illumina HiSeq 2500. To reduce PCR and sequencing biases, unique molecular identifiers were built into the TCR beta cDNA libraries. Starting from the raw public reads, TCRdb applied fastp trimming at Q25, assembled clones with MiXCR and retained in-frame beta chains. Records with the same CDR3 protein are collapsed into one entry carrying the most frequent genes and DNA. The sample records hundreds of thousands of distinct CDR3 sequences, 25% to 30% of which are singletons. The ten largest clones take up roughly 0.57% of the sample. The source material was blood. The receptors derive from a girl aged 5 to 17 with multiple sclerosis.

V gene TRBV6-5 combines with J gene TRBJ2-5; TRBD1 matches 9 bases. The V and J ends lost 6 bases and 11 bases, in that order; junction bases with no gene match: 7. CDR1 MNHEY and CDR2 SVGAGI come from the germline V gene. This CDR3 comprises 12 residues. This chain's CDR3 is CASSTGGDEQYF. CDR3 DNA: TGTGCCAGCAGCACAGGGGGCGATGAGCAGTACTTC.

This clonotype was observed a handful of times. The V gene is TRBV12-3 or TRBV12-4, the J gene TRBJ1-6, with a weak D call TRBD1 (6 bases). The CDR3 is 14 amino acids. The germline V and J ends were trimmed by 7 bases and 6 bases, with 13 bases remaining between them. This CDR3 is CASTLTGSNSPLHF. The CDR3, as DNA: TGTGCCAGCACCCTAACAGGGTCTAATTCACCCCTCCACTTT.